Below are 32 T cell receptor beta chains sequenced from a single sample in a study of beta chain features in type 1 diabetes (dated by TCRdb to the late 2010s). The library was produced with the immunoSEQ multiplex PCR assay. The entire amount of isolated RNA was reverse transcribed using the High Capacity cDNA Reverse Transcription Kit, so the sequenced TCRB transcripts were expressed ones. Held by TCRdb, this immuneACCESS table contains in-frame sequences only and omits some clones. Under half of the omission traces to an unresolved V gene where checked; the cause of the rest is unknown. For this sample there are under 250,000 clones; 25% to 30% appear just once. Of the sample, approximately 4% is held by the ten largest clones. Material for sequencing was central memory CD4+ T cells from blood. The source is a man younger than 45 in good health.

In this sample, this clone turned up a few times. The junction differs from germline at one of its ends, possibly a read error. The DNA of the CDR3 is TGCGCCAGCAGTTTGGCTAGCGGGATTCGAGGTAGTGGCAATGAGCAGTTCTTC. This encodes CASSLASGIRGSGNEQFF. The chain employs TRBV5-1 and TRBJ2-1; the match to TRBD2 covers 9 bases. Germline lookup yields CDR1 SGHRS and CDR2 YFSETQ. The CDR3 has 18 residues.

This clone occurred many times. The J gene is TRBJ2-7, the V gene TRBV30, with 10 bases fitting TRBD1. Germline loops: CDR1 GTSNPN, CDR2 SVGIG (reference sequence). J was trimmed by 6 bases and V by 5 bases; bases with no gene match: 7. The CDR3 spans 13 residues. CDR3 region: CAWAGTGESEQYF. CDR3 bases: TGTGCCTGGGCCGGGACAGGGGAAAGCGAGCAGTACTTC.

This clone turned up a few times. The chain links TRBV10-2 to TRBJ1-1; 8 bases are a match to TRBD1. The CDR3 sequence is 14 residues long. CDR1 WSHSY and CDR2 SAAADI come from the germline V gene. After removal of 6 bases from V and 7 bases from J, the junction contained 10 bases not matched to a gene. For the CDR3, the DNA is TGCGCCAGCAGGATGGACAGGGAAAGTCTTGAAGCTTTCTTT. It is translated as CASRMDRESLEAFF.

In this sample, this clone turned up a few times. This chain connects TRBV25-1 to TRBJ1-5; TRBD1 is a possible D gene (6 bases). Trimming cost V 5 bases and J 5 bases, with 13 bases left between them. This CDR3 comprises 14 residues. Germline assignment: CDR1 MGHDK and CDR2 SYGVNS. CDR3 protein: CASSHGGLYQPQHF. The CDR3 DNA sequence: TGTGCCAGCAGTCACGGGGGGCTATATCAGCCCCAGCATTTT.

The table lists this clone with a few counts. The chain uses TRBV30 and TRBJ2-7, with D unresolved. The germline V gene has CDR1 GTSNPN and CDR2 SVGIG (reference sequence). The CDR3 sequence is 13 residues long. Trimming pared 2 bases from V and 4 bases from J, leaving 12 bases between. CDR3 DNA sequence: TGTGCCTGGAGTTCGGGCCATACATACGAGCAGTACTTC. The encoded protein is CAWSSGHTYEQYF. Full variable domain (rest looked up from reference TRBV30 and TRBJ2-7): SQTIHQWPATLVQPVGSPLSLECTVEGTSNPNLYWYRQAAGRGLQLLFYSVGIGQISSEVPQNLSASRPQDRQFILSSKKLLLSDSGFYLCAWSSGHTYEQYFGPGTRLTVT.

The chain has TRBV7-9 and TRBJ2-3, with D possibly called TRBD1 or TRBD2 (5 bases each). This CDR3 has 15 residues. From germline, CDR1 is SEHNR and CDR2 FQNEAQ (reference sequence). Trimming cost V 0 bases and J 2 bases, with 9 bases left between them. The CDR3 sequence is CASSLAQGVTDTQYF. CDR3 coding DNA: TGTGCCAGCAGCTTAGCGCAGGGAGTCACAGATACGCAGTATTTT.

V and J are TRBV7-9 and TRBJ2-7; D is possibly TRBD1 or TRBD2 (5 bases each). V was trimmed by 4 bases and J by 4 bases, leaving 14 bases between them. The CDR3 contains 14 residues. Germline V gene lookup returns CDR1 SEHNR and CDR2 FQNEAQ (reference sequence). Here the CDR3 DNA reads TGTGCCAGCAGCTCCGGGGCGGGTTCTTACGAGCAGTACTTC. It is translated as CASSSGAGSYEQYF.

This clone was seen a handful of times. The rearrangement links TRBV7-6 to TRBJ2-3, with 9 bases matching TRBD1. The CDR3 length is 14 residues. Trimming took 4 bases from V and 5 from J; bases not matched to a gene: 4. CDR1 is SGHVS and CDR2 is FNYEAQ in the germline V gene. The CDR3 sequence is CASSSPGQGDTQYF. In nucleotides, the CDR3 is TGTGCCAGCAGCTCTCCGGGACAGGGAGATACGCAGTATTTT.

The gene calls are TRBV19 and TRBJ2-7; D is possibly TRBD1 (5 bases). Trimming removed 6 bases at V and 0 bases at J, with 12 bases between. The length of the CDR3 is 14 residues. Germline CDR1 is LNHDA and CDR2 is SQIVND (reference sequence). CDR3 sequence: CASRTTDTSYEQYF. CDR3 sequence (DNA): TGTGCCAGTAGGACAACGGACACCTCCTACGAGCAGTACTTC.

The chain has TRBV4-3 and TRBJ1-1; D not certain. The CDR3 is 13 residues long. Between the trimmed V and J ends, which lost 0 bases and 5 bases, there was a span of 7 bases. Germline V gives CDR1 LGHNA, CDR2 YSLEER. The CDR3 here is CASSQDLTTEAFF. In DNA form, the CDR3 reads TGCGCCAGCAGCCAAGATTTAACGACTGAAGCTTTCTTT.

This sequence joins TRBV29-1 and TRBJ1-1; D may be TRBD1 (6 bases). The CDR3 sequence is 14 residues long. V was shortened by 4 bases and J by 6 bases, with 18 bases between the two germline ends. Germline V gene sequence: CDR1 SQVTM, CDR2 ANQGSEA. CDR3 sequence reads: CSVGMVGGRAEAFF. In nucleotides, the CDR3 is TGCAGCGTTGGAATGGTGGGGGGCAGGGCTGAAGCTTTCTTT.

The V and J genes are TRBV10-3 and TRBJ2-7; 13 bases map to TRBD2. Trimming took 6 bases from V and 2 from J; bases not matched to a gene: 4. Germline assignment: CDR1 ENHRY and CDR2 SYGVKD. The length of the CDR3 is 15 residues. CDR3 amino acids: CAIRRGLAGTYEQYF. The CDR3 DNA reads TGTGCCATCAGGAGGGGACTAGCGGGGACCTACGAGCAGTACTTC.

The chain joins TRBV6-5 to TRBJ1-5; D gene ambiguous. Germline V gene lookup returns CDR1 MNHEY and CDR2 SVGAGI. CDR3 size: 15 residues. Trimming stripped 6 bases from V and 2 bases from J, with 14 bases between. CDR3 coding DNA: TGTGCCAGCAGGAGTACCCATCTAGGCAATCAGCCCCAGCATTTT. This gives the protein CASRSTHLGNQPQHF.

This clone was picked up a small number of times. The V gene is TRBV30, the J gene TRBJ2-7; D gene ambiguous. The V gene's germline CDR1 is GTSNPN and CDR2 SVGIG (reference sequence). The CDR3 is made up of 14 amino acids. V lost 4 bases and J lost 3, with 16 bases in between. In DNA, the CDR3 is TGTGCCTGGACCCCTCCCGGCGGTCGCTACGAGCAGTACTTC. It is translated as CAWTPPGGRYEQYF.

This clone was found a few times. This chain's CDR3 is CASSESDSFARKQFF. CDR3 DNA: TGCGCCAGCAGCGAGAGCGACTCTTTCGCAAGGAAGCAGTTCTTC. The rearrangement joins TRBV5-1 to TRBJ2-1, with D uncertain. The germline V and J ends were trimmed by 4 bases and 11 bases, with 22 bases remaining between them. Germline CDR1 reads SGHRS; CDR2 reads YFSETQ. The CDR3 totals 15 residues.

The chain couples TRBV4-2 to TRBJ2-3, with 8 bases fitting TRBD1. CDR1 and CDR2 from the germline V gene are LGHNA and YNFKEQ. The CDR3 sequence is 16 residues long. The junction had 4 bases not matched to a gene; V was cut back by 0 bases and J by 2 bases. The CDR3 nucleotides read TGTGCCAGCAGCCAAGATGACAGGGGTGACACAGATACGCAGTATTTT. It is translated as CASSQDDRGDTDTQYF.

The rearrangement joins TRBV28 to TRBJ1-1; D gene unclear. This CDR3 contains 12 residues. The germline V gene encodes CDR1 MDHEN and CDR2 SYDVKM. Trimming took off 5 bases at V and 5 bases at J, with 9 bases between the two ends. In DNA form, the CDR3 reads TGTGCCAGCAGTCGGTCAGGAACTGAAGCTTTCTTT. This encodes CASSRSGTEAFF.

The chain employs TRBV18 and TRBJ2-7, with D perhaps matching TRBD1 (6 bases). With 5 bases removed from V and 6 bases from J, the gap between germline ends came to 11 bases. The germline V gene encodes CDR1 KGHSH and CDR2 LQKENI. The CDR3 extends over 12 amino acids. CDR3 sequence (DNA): TGTGCCAGCTCAGCGGACAGTGCCGAGCAGTACTTC. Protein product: CASSADSAEQYF.

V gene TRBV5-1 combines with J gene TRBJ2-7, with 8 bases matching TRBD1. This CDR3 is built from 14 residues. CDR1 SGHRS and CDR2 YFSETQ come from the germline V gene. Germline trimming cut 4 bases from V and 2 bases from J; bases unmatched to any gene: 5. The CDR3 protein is CASSVDRATYEQYF. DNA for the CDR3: TGCGCCAGCAGCGTGGACAGGGCCACCTACGAGCAGTACTTC. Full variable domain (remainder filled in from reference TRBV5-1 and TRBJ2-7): KAGVTQTPRYLIKTRGQQVTLSCSPISGHRSVSWYQQTPGQGLQFLFEYFSETQRNKGNFPGRFSGRQFSNSRSEMNVSTLELGDSALYLCASSVDRATYEQYFGPGTRLTVT.

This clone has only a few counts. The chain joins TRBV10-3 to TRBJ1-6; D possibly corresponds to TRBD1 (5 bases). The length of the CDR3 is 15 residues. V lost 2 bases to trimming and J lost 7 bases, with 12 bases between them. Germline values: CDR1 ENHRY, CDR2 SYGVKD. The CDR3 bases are TGTGCCATCAGTGAGCGGCCAGGGTACAATTCACCCCTCCACTTT. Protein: CAISERPGYNSPLHF.

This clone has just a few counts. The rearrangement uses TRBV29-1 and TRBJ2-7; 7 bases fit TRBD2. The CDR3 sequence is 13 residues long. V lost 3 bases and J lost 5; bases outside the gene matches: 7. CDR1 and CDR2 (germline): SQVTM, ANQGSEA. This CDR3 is CSVDWEGRNEQYF. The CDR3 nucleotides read TGCAGCGTTGATTGGGAGGGGCGGAACGAGCAGTACTTC.

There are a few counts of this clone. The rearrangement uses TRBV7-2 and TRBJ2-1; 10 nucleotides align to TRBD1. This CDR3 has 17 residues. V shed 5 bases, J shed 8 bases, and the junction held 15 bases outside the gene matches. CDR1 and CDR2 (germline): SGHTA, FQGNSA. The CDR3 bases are TGTGCCAGCAGCAAAAGCCGGGGACAGGGGTCCGTATATGAGCAGTTCTTC. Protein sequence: CASSKSRGQGSVYEQFF.

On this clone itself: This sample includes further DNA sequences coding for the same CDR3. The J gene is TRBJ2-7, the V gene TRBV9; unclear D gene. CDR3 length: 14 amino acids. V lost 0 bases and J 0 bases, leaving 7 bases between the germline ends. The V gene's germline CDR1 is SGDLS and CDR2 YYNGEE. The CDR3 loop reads CASSVAANSYEQYF. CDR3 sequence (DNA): TGTGCCAGCAGCGTAGCGGCCAACTCCTACGAGCAGTACTTC.

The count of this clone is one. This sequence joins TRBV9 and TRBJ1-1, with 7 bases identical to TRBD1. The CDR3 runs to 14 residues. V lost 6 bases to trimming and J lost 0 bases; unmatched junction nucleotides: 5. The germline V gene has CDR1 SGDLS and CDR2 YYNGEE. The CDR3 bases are TGTGCCAGCAATCGGGGGACAGTGAACACTGAAGCTTTCTTT. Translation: CASNRGTVNTEAFF.

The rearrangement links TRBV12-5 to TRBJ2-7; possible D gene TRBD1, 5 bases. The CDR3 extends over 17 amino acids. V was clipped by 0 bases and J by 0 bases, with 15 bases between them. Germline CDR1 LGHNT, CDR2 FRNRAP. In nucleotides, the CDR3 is TGTGCTAGTGGTTTGGTATTGGGGCGCAGCAACTCCTACGAGCAGTACTTC. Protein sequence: CASGLVLGRSNSYEQYF. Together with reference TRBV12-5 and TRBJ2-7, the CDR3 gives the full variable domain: DARVTQTPRHKVTEMGQEVTMRCQPILGHNTVFWYRQTMMQGLELLAYFRNRAPLDDSGMPKDRFSAEMPDATLATLKIQPSEPRDSAVYFCASGLVLGRSNSYEQYFGPGTRLTVT.

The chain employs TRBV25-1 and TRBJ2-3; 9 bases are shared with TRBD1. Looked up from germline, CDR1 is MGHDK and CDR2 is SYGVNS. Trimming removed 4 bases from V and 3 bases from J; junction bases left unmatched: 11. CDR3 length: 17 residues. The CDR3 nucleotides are TGTGCCAGCAGTGCAGCACCCGGACAGGGGCCTACAGATACGCAGTATTTT. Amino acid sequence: CASSAAPGQGPTDTQYF.

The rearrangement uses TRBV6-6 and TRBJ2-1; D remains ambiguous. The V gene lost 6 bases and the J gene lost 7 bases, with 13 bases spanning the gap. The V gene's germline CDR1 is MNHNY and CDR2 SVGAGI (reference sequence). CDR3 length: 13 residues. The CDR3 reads CASSLPQANEQFF. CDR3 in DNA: TGTGCCAGCAGCTTACCTCAGGCGAATGAGCAGTTCTTC.

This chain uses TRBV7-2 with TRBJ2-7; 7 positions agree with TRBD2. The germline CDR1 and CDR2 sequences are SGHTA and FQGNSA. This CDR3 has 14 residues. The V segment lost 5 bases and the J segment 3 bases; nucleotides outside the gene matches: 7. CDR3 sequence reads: CASSPPAGLYEQYF. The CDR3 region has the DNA TGTGCCAGCAGCCCCCCAGCGGGGCTCTACGAGCAGTACTTC.

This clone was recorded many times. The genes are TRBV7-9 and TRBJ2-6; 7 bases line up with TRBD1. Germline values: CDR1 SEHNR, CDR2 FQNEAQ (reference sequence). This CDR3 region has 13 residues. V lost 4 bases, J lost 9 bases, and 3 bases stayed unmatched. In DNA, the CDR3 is TGTGCCAGCAGCTCGGGACAGTTCAACGTCCTGACTTTC. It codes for CASSSGQFNVLTF.

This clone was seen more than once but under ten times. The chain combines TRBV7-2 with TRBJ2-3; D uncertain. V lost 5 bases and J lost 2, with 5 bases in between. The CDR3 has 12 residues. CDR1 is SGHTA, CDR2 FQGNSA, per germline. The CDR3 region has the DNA TGTGCCAGCAGCACCTTCACAGATACGCAGTATTTT. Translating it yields CASSTFTDTQYF. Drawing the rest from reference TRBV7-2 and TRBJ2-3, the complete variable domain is GAGVSQSPSNKVTEKGKDVELRCDPISGHTALYWYRQSLGQGLEFLIYFQGNSAPDKSGLPSDRFSAERTGGSVSTLTIQRTQQEDSAVYLCASSTFTDTQYFGPGTRLTVL.

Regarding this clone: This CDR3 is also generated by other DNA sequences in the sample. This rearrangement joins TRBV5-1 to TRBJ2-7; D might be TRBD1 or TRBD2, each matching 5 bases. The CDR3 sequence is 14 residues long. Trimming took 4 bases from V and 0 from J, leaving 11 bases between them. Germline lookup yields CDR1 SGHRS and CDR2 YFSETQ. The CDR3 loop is CASSPRGDSYEQYF. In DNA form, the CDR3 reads TGCGCCAGCAGCCCCAGAGGGGACTCCTACGAGCAGTACTTC.

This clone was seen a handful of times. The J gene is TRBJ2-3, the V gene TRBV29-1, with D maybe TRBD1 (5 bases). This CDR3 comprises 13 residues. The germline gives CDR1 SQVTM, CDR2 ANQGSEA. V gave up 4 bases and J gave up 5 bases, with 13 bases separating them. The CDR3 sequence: CSVVVGLLDTQYF. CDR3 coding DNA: TGCAGCGTTGTGGTGGGGCTCTTAGATACGCAGTATTTT.